The entry below gives a single T cell receptor beta chain sequence along with its context. Its cognate antigen is unknown. The data were obtained in a study of shared clonotypes between healthy human individuals. General study points: The naive CD4 repertoires of four donors were compared, and approximately 4.5% of clonotypes were shared. Sampling was confined to blood; repertoires within tissues likely differ.

The authors divided CD4+ cells into CD45RA+ naive and CD45RA-negative memory subsets. Method: immunoSEQ multiplex PCR; TCRdb's copy keeps in-frame clones and lacks some. The profile covers a few million clones, with approximately 96% appearing a single time and roughly 0.13% taken by the ten largest. The receptor was derived from a man between 18 and 35 years old in good health. The material sequenced was naive CD4+ T cells sorted from blood. This sample's subset: CD45RA+ positively selected.

DNA for the CDR3: TGTGCCAGCAGTTTTTTCCCGACCGCGGGGGTCCAAGAGACCCAGTACTTC. Amino acid sequence: CASSFFPTAGVQETQYF. The genes are TRBV28 and TRBJ2-5; 7 positions agree with TRBD2. This CDR3 is 17 amino acids long. The germline CDR1 and CDR2 sequences are MDHEN and SYDVKM. The ends lost 3 bases at V and 1 base at J; junction bases unmatched: 11.